The rows below give T cell receptor beta chains drawn from one sample of a study of CD8 T cells in ankylosing spondylitis. TCRdb used MiXCR to reprocess the 5' RACE reads, holding one entry per CDR3 protein. The table has 150,000 to 200,000 distinct CDR3 sequences, about a third seen once. The source material was synovial fluid, either unsorted or a sorted T cell fraction (not recorded which). These receptors originate from a male donor with ankylosing spondylitis. Both conserved end residues are part of each CDR3. D genes are given only for firm matches. Rows may omit the clone size; those that give it use once, few, many or a size class.

d_call j_call v_call clone_size cdr3_aa cdr3_nt
TRBD2 TRBJ2-7 TRBV7-2 many CASSSPNGLAGSYEQYF TGTGCCAGCAGCTCACCAAACGGACTAGCGGGGTCCTACGAGCAGTACTTC
- TRBJ2-7 TRBV4-3 - CASSQVVGTVYEQYF TGCGCCAGCAGCCAAGTGGTGGGGACTGTCTACGAGCAGTACTTC
TRBD1 TRBJ2-1 TRBV27 many CASSKPGTGYNEQFF TGTGCCAGCAGCAAACCCGGGACAGGATACAATGAGCAGTTCTTC
- TRBJ2-5 TRBV28 - CASSYPGAEFQETQYF TGTGCCAGCAGTTACCCGGGAGCGGAGTTCCAAGAGACCCAGTACTTC
- TRBJ2-1 TRBV5-1 few CASSVGDGVGEQFF TGCGCCAGCAGTGTGGGGGATGGTGTGGGTGAGCAGTTCTTC
- TRBJ2-3 TRBV7-9 - CASSLQSSDTDTQYF TGTGCCAGCAGCTTACAAAGTTCCGACACAGATACGCAGTATTTT
- TRBJ2-7 TRBV12-5 - CASGLVLGPLPSGSYEQYF TGTGCTAGTGGTTTGGTACTTGGGCCCTTACCCTCGGGGTCCTACGAGCAGTACTTC
- TRBJ1-2 TRBV12-3/TRBV12-4 - CASSLGRQGYTF TGTGCCAGCAGTTTGGGGCGGCAGGGCTACACCTTC
- TRBJ2-6 TRBV12-3/TRBV12-4 few CASSLGSSGANVLTF TGTGCCAGCAGTTTAGGCAGCTCTGGGGCCAACGTCCTGACTTTC
TRBD2 TRBJ2-3 TRBV7-9 - CASSLVTSGGDTQYF TGTGCCAGCAGCTTAGTAACTAGCGGGGGAGATACGCAGTATTTT
- TRBJ1-2 TRBV28 - CASHPGLGYGYTF TGTGCCAGTCACCCAGGGCTCGGCTATGGCTACACCTTC
TRBD2 TRBJ2-1 TRBV5-1 - CASSLGLAGGPANEQFF TGCGCCAGCAGCTTAGGACTAGCGGGGGGGCCCGCTAATGAGCAGTTCTTC
- TRBJ2-7 TRBV3-1 many CASSQVRGEQYF TGTGCCAGCAGCCAAGTGAGGGGCGAGCAGTACTTC
- TRBJ2-1 TRBV29-1 - CSVDGTNNEQFF TGCAGCGTTGACGGGACCAACAATGAGCAGTTCTTC
- TRBJ1-1 TRBV5-1 many CASSLEGAWNTEAFF TGCGCCAGCAGCTTGGAAGGGGCTTGGAACACTGAAGCTTTCTTT
- TRBJ2-2 TRBV5-1 many CASSLVPLEAGELFF TGCGCCAGCAGCTTGGTACCGCTAGAGGCCGGGGAGCTGTTTTTT
- TRBJ1-1 TRBV28 many CASRLGTENTEAFF TGTGCCAGCAGACTCGGGACCGAGAACACTGAAGCTTTCTTT
TRBD1 TRBJ1-1 TRBV7-8 few CASSQQGQGNTEAFF TGTGCCAGCAGCCAACAGGGACAGGGAAACACTGAAGCTTTCTTT
TRBD1 TRBJ2-2 TRBV5-1 - CASSSWDSITGELFF TGCGCCAGCAGCTCATGGGACAGTATCACCGGGGAGCTGTTTTTT
- TRBJ2-1 TRBV2 many CASTDGDYNEQFF TGTGCCAGCACCGACGGAGATTACAATGAGCAGTTCTTC
TRBD2 TRBJ2-5 TRBV9 many CASSVAGGQETQYF TGTGCCAGCAGCGTAGCGGGGGGCCAAGAGACCCAGTACTTC
TRBD2 TRBJ2-2 TRBV11-3 few CASSPSGSLNTGELFF TGTGCCAGCAGCCCGAGCGGGAGCTTAAACACCGGGGAGCTGTTTTTT
TRBD1 TRBJ2-6 TRBV13 few CASSLLRQGAIGANVLTF TGTGCCAGCAGCTTATTGAGACAGGGGGCGATCGGGGCCAACGTCCTGACTTTC
TRBD1 TRBJ1-1 TRBV19 - CASSRDRVNSEAFF TGTGCCAGTAGCCGGGACAGGGTGAACTCTGAAGCTTTCTTT
TRBD1 TRBJ2-7 TRBV20-1 - CSAYRGNGEQYF TGCAGTGCTTACAGGGGGAACGGGGAGCAGTACTTC
- TRBJ1-4 TRBV28 few CASSNGGETNEKLFF TGTGCCAGCAGCAATGGGGGGGAAACTAATGAAAAACTGTTTTTT
- TRBJ1-1 TRBV5-1 few CASSLGYRPGMNTEAFF TGCGCCAGCAGCTTGGGGTATAGGCCAGGGATGAACACTGAAGCTTTCTTT
- TRBJ2-7 TRBV12-3/TRBV12-4 few CASSLRDGDSYEQYF TGTGCCAGCAGCCTACGGGACGGGGATTCCTACGAGCAGTACTTC
TRBD2 TRBJ2-1 TRBV20-1 few CSATNRGGMNNEQFF TGCAGTGCTACCAATCGGGGGGGAATGAACAATGAGCAGTTCTTC
- TRBJ1-3 TRBV7-9 - CASSLALSGNTIYF TGTGCCAGCAGCTTAGCCCTCTCGGGAAACACCATATATTTT
TRBD1 TRBJ2-7 TRBV12-3/TRBV12-4 many CASSSDRGPSYSYEQYF TGTGCCAGCAGTTCGGACAGGGGGCCTTCTTACTCCTACGAGCAGTACTTC
- TRBJ1-1 TRBV5-1 few CASSLANKNTEAFF TGCGCCAGCAGCTTGGCCAATAAGAACACTGAAGCTTTCTTT
TRBD1 TRBJ1-1 TRBV14 - CASSQNAGTGWGNTEAFF TGTGCCAGCAGCCAAAACGCCGGGACAGGGTGGGGTAACACTGAAGCTTTCTTT
- TRBJ2-1 TRBV28 few CASMTSKGYNEQFF TGTGCCAGCATGACCAGCAAGGGCTACAATGAGCAGTTCTTC
- TRBJ1-4 TRBV7-9 many CASSSLGTVGKLFF TGTGCCAGCAGCTCCCTGGGGACCGTGGGAAAACTGTTTTTT
TRBD1 TRBJ1-2 TRBV28 - CASRVQGEGYTF TGTGCCAGCAGGGTACAGGGGGAAGGCTACACCTTC
TRBD2 TRBJ2-3 TRBV7-2 - CASSAASGRNTQYF TGTGCCAGCAGCGCCGCTAGCGGGAGAAATACGCAGTATTTT
TRBD2 TRBJ2-1 TRBV6-5 few CASSSPRFGGGGNEQFF TGTGCCAGCAGTTCCCCTAGGTTTGGCGGGGGGGGCAATGAGCAGTTCTTC
- TRBJ1-4 TRBV24-1 many CATSDADSATNEKLFF TGTGCCACCAGTGATGCTGACAGTGCAACTAATGAAAAACTGTTTTTT